This entry is about one T cell receptor (beta chain). Its target is not known. This sample is drawn from a study of T-cell memory formation after mild COVID-19. About the study: TCR clusters showed largely donor specificity. Study conclusions and caveats: Second-wave clones reaching peak frequency on day 37 lacked confirmed SARS-CoV-2 specificity. In pre-infection memory, a portion of responding clones appeared, which suggested that cross-reactive memory joined. Day 15 to 85 contractors were CD4/CD8 balanced; later expanders leaned CD4+.

MiXCR, applied by TCRdb to the 5' RACE reads, yields one record per CDR3 protein. The sample gives some 200,000 distinct CDR3 sequences, 20% to 25% of which show up once; 23% is in the top ten. This CDR3 has 16 amino acids. Deletions cut 0 bases from V and 7 bases from J, with 18 bases between. Looked up from germline, CDR1 is MNHEY and CDR2 is SVGAGI. The chain is built from TRBV6-5 and TRBJ1-1; D may be TRBD1 (5 bases). This TCR was sampled from an adult woman who had mild COVID-19 (a few samples of this study predate the infection). Cell type and time point are not known. The sample comprised PBMCs or a T cell subset sorted from them (not recorded which). For the CDR3, the DNA is TGTGCCAGCAGTTACTCGATGGCCCCCCGGGACTTTGAAGCTTTCTTT. Translation: CASSYSMAPRDFEAFF.